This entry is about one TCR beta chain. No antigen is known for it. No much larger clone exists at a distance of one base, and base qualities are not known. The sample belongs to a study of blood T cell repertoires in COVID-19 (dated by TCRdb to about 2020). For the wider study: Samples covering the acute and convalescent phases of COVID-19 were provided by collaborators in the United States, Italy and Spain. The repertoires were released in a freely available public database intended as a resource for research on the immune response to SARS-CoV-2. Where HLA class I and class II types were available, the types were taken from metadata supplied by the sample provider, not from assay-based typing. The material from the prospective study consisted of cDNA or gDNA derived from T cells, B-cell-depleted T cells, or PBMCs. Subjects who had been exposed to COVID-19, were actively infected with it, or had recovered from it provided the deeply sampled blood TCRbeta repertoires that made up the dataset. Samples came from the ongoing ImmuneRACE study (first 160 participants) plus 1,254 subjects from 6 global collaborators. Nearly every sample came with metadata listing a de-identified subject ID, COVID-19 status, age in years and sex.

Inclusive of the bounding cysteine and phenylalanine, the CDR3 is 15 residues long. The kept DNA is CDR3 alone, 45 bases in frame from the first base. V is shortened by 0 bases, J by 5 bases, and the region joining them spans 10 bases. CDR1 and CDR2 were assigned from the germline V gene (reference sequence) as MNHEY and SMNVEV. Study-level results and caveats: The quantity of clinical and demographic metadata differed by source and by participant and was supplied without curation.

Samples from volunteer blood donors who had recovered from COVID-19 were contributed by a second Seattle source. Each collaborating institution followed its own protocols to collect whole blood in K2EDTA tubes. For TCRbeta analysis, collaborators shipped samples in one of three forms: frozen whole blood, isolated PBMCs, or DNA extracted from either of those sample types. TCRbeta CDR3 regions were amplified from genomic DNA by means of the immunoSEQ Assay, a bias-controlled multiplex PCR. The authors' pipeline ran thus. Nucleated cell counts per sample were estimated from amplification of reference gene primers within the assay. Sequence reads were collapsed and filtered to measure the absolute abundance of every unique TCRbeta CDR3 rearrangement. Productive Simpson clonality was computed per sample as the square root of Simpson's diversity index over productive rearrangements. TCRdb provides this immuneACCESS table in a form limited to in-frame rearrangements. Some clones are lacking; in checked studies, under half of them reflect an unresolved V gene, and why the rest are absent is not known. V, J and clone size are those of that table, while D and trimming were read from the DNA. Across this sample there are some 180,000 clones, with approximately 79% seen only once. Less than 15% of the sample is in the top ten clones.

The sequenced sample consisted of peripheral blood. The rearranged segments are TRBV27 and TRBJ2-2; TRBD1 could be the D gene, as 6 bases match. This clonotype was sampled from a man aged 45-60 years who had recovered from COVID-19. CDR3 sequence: CASSLSGQITGELFF. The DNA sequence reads TGTGCCAGCAGTTTATCGGGACAAATAACCGGGGAGCTGTTTTTT.